This TCR beta chain was identified during a study of long-term antiretroviral therapy in people with HIV. The wider study: Initial samples were collected about a decade before the 2015 immediate-ART recommendation. Study-level points and caveats: Specimen acquisition occurred between about 2003 and 2018, potentially under older ART regimens.

About this clone: Its antigen is unidentified.

Runs used v3.0 of the immunoSEQ assay and were done at survey level. The data were produced by immunoSEQ multiplex PCR, yet TCRdb's version contains in-frame clones alone and is incomplete. Altogether approximately 11,000 clones are present, about 80% being singletons, with the ten largest covering roughly 20%. V shed 10 bases and J 2 bases; nucleotides not matched to a gene: 9. There are 14 residues in the CDR3. The V gene's germline CDR1 is SGDLS and CDR2 YYNGEE. This TCR came from a man aged 25-45 years with HIV. The chain carries TRBV9 and TRBJ2-3, with TRBD2 matching over 8 bases. The specimen was unsorted PBMCs, collected at the start of antiretroviral therapy, before treatment. In DNA form, the CDR3 reads TGTGCCTGCTCGCCGGGGGGGGACACAGATACGCAGTATTTT. As protein: CACSPGGDTDTQYF.